This T cell receptor beta chain was profiled in a study of identical twins. This clonotype was seen only a few times. Its antigen is not identified. TCRdb reprocessed the 5' RACE reads via MiXCR and lists one record per CDR3 protein. Of roughly 350,000 distinct CDR3 sequences in the sample, 9% to 15% are singletons; the top ten hold approximately 7.5%. General study findings and limits: The same donors were not followed; conclusions instead depended on cross-sectional statistical analysis. Abundant beta clonotypes from cord blood had fewer insertions, unlike memory repertoires, which showed none.

Donors uniformly comprised healthy Caucasians. This same sample was also part of a study on yellow fever vaccine responses in identical twins.

The receptor's source is a woman between 18 and 29 years old in good health. The sequencing sample was made of CD8+ T cells sorted from blood.

CDR3 coding DNA: TGTGCCAGCAGGACTGCAAACGCAGCTTTCTTT. It encodes CASRTANAAFF. V is TRBV28 and J is TRBJ1-1, with D unclear. The V gene's germline CDR1 is MDHEN and CDR2 SYDVKM. The CDR3 runs 11 residues. V lost 6 bases and J 10 bases, leaving 12 bases between the germline ends.